The 4 T cell receptor beta chains below were found in one sample sequenced in a study of vaccination and CD4 T cells after COVID-19 (dated by TCRdb to the early 2020s). In the paper's terms, the treatment or condition label means: roughly ten-day PBMC culture with coronavirus spike peptide pools or control peptides (ViraFEST assay). The library was prepared using PCR. Sequencer: Illumina iSeq 100. TCR sequencing of DNA from cultured CD4+ T cells used the Oncomine TCR Beta short-read assay at the Johns Hopkins FTIC core. In-frame beta chains were kept once TCRdb had trimmed the public reads at Q25 with fastp and called clones with MiXCR. Each entry is one CDR3 protein sequence, shown with its most common DNA and genes. The sample table holds about 20,000 distinct CDR3 sequences, of which 60% were seen once. Jointly, the top ten make up about 8.9% of the sample. Their recognized antigens are unknown.

The input for sequencing was CD4+ T cells from blood, cultured in vitro, taken after SARS-CoV-2 vaccination. These TCRs come from a human donor who had recovered from COVID-19.

The chain uses TRBV10-3 and TRBJ1-5; D is perhaps TRBD1 (5 bases). Germline assignment: CDR1 ENHRY and CDR2 SYGVKD. The CDR3 totals 13 residues. Trimming left V 0 bases short and J 7 bases short, with 7 bases between. The CDR3 protein is CAISESRDQPQHF. In DNA form, the CDR3 reads TGTGCCATCAGTGAGTCGAGGGACCAGCCCCAGCATTTT.

The V call is TRBV6-5, the J call TRBJ2-5; D not resolved. Germline V CDR1 and CDR2: MNHEY, SVGAGI. The CDR3 is 16 residues long. V was pared by 4 bases and J by 1 base, with 16 bases between. CDR3 residues: CASSSTGYGVQETQYF. CDR3 nucleotide sequence: TGTGCCAGCAGTTCGACCGGATATGGGGTCCAAGAGACCCAGTACTTC.

The CDR3 region is CASRRGLAGGSDTQYF. The DNA of the CDR3 is TGTGCCAGCAGACGGGGACTAGCGGGGGGTTCAGATACGCAGTATTTT. V and J are TRBV7-2 and TRBJ2-3; 15 nucleotides align to TRBD2. The CDR3 totals 16 residues. Germline V lookup: CDR1 SGHTA, CDR2 FQGNSA. Germline trimming cut 6 bases from V and 4 bases from J; bases unmatched to any gene: 5.

This chain uses TRBV7-6 with TRBJ2-2; D is uncertain. Germline V gives CDR1 SGHVS, CDR2 FNYEAQ. V lost 3 bases and J 0 bases, leaving 2 bases between the germline ends. The CDR3 runs to 13 residues. CDR3 DNA: TGTGCCAGCAGCTTGCCGAACACCGGGGAGCTGTTTTTT. Translating it yields CASSLPNTGELFF.